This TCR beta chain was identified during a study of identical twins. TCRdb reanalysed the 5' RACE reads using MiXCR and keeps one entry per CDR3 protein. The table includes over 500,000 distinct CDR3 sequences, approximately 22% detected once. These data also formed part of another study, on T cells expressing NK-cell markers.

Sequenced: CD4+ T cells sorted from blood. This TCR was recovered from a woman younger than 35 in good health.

The CDR3 is CASSVLGLSSYNEQFF. The DNA of the CDR3 is TGTGCCAGCAGCGTACTAGGGCTTAGCTCCTACAATGAGCAGTTCTTC. The chain uses TRBV7-9 and TRBJ2-1; TRBD2 is a possible D gene (5 bases). The germline V gene has CDR1 SEHNR and CDR2 FQNEAQ (reference sequence). The CDR3 contains 16 residues. V lost 5 bases and J lost 0, with 14 bases in between.